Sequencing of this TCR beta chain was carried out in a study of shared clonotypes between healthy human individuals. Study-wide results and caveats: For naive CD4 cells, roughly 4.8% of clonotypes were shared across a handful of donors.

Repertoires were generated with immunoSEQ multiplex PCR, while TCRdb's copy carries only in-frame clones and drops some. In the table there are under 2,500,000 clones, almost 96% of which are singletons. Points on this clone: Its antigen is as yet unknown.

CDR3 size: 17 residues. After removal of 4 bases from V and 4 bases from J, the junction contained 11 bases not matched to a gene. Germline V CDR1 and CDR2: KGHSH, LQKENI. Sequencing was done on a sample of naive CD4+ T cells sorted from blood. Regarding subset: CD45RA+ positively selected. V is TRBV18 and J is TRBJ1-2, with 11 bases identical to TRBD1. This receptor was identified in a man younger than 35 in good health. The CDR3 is CASSQETGTGGTYGYTF. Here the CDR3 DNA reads TGTGCCAGCTCACAAGAAACGGGGACAGGGGGGACCTATGGCTACACCTTC.